The 11 T cell receptor beta chains in this list originate from one sample, sequenced in a study of CD8 T cells in ankylosing spondylitis. Study-level results: A motif of fewer than ten highly homologous TCR beta variants was seen as apparently characteristic of ankylosing spondylitis blood.

Each CDR3 protein gets one entry after TCRdb re-called the 5' RACE reads with MiXCR. The sample includes roughly 440,000 distinct CDR3 sequences, roughly a sixth seen only once; the top ten take about 0.94%. Their antigen targets remain unknown. Sequencing was done on a sample of blood, either unsorted or a sorted T cell fraction (not recorded which). These receptors originate from a male donor with ankylosing spondylitis.

At least ten counts were recorded for this clonotype. The V and J genes are TRBV25-1 and TRBJ1-1, with a tentative D call TRBD1 (5 bases). Trimming removed 5 bases from V and 4 bases from J, with 17 bases in between. The CDR3 length is 15 residues. Per the germline V gene, CDR1 is MGHDK and CDR2 is SYGVNS. The CDR3 loop is CASSPPGWYGTEAFF. In DNA form, the CDR3 reads TGTGCCAGCAGTCCCCCAGGGTGGTACGGCACTGAAGCTTTCTTT.

This clonotype came up a few times. This chain joins TRBV27 and TRBJ2-5; 9 bases are shared with TRBD2. The ends lost 5 bases at V and 6 bases at J; junction bases unmatched: 10. Germline V gives CDR1 MNHEY, CDR2 SMNVEV (reference sequence). The CDR3 contains 15 residues. CDR3 residues: CASSLVAGEVQTQYF. CDR3 in DNA: TGTGCCAGCAGTCTCGTAGCGGGAGAGGTACAGACCCAGTACTTC.

This clonotype was counted only a few times. The CDR3 is CASSLSSWDNEQFF. CDR3 DNA: TGTGCCAGCAGCTTATCCAGTTGGGACAATGAGCAGTTCTTC. The gene calls are TRBV7-9 and TRBJ2-1; D uncertain. This CDR3 spans 14 amino acids. V lost 2 bases to trimming and J lost 5 bases, with 10 bases between them. From germline, CDR1 is SEHNR and CDR2 FQNEAQ (reference sequence).

The chain uses TRBV25-1 and TRBJ2-1; D uncertain. CDR1 and CDR2 (germline): MGHDK, SYGVNS. The CDR3 covers 14 residues. V was cut by 4 bases and J by 5 bases, with 12 bases left in between. The CDR3 is CASSGWVMNNEQFF. The CDR3 DNA sequence: TGTGCCAGCAGTGGTTGGGTAATGAACAATGAGCAGTTCTTC.

This clonotype turned up a few times. The chain couples TRBV7-8 to TRBJ2-3; weak D call: TRBD2 (6 bases). The germline V and J ends were trimmed by 8 bases and 3 bases, with 12 bases remaining between them. The germline V gene has CDR1 SGHVS and CDR2 FQNEAQ. This CDR3 comprises 13 residues. The CDR3 DNA reads TGTGCCAGCGACGCGGGAAGGACAGATACGCAGTATTTT. It yields the protein CASDAGRTDTQYF.

The CDR3, as DNA: TGTGCCAGCACCCAGACCTGGTCAGCCTACGAGCAGTACTTC. Translated: CASTQTWSAYEQYF. The chain has TRBV7-2 and TRBJ2-7; D gene uncertain. V lost 7 bases and J 2 bases, leaving 15 bases between the germline ends. Germline V lookup: CDR1 SGHTA, CDR2 FQGNSA. The CDR3 is made up of 14 amino acids. The whole variable domain, remainder taken from reference TRBV7-2 and TRBJ2-7, is GAGVSQSPSNKVTEKGKDVELRCDPISGHTALYWYRQSLGQGLEFLIYFQGNSAPDKSGLPSDRFSAERTGGSVSTLTIQRTQQEDSAVYLCASTQTWSAYEQYFGPGTRLTVT.

This clonotype has only a few counts. The V gene is TRBV7-9, the J gene TRBJ2-2; possible D gene TRBD1, 6 bases. The CDR3 contains 14 residues. Germline V gene data show CDR1 as SEHNR and CDR2 as FQNEAQ (reference sequence). V lost 5 bases and J lost 4, with 11 bases in between. CDR3 loop: CASSRTVLTGELFF. For the CDR3, the DNA is TGTGCCAGCAGCAGGACAGTCCTCACCGGGGAGCTGTTTTTT.

This clonotype was seen a few times. The gene calls are TRBV5-1 and TRBJ2-3; 11 bases are shared with TRBD2. Germline assignment: CDR1 SGHRS and CDR2 YFSETQ. The CDR3 totals 16 residues. The V and J ends lost 4 bases and 2 bases, in that order; junction bases with no gene match: 6. The CDR3 is CASSPLAGGLTDTQYF. The CDR3 bases are TGCGCCAGCAGCCCGCTAGCGGGGGGACTCACAGATACGCAGTATTTT.

Only a few counts were recorded for this clonotype. The chain has TRBV20-1 and TRBJ2-3; TRBD1 might be the D (8 bases). Trimming pared 6 bases from V and 1 base from J, leaving 17 bases between. Per germline, CDR1 DFQATT and CDR2 SNEGSKA (reference sequence). This CDR3 is built from 15 residues. CDR3 loop: CSANRGGQGTDTQYF. The CDR3 nucleotides read TGCAGTGCCAACCGCGGGGGACAGGGCACAGATACGCAGTATTTT.

This clonotype was detected a few times. The rearrangement links TRBV7-9 to TRBJ1-1, with a tentative D call TRBD1 (6 bases). The V end was cut by 6 bases, the J end by 3 bases, with 11 bases between. The germline gives CDR1 SEHNR, CDR2 FQNEAQ (reference sequence). The CDR3 length is 13 residues. CDR3 region: CASRPTGYTEAFF. The CDR3 DNA reads as TGTGCCAGCAGACCTACAGGGTACACTGAAGCTTTCTTT.

This clonotype was seen a handful of times. The chain has TRBV12-3 or TRBV12-4 and TRBJ2-7; 9 positions match TRBD1. CDR3 length: 15 amino acids. The ends lost 3 bases at V and 5 bases at J; junction bases unmatched: 8. CDR3: CASSLGTGMRNEQYF. Here the CDR3 DNA reads TGTGCCAGCAGTTTGGGGACAGGGATGCGAAACGAGCAGTACTTC.